A selection of T cell receptor beta chains follows, all from one sample in a study of cytomegalovirus exposure and HLA in healthy donors. The data were produced by immunoSEQ multiplex PCR, yet TCRdb's version contains in-frame clones alone and is incomplete. The table includes some 78,000 clones, 75% to 85% detected once. The sample comprised PBMCs. These receptors all stem from a man aged 45-60 years in good health and CMV-seropositive. The CDR3 runs from the conserved cysteine through the conserved F or W. A D gene is named only where the DNA matches it firmly. Rows give clone size only sometimes, using once, few, many, or a class for an expanded clone.

j_call: TRBJ1-2
clone_size: .
d_call: TRBD1
v_call: TRBV4-1
cdr3_nt: TGCGCCAGCAGCCCTGATCACCGCGGACAGGGCGCTGACTATGGCTACACCTTC
cdr3_aa: CASSPDHRGQGADYGYTF

j_call: TRBJ1-3
clone_size: .
d_call: .
v_call: TRBV10-3
cdr3_nt: TGTGCCATCAGTTACTCTGGGGGGGGCCGAAACACCATATATTTT
cdr3_aa: CAISYSGGGRNTIYF

j_call: TRBJ2-6
clone_size: .
d_call: .
v_call: TRBV6-1
cdr3_nt: TGTGCCAGCAGTGATCCCCGGGTCTCTGGGGCCAACGTCCTGACTTTC
cdr3_aa: CASSDPRVSGANVLTF

j_call: TRBJ1-5
clone_size: .
d_call: TRBD1
v_call: TRBV5-8
cdr3_nt: TGTGCCAGCAGCCCCTGGACAGGGGGCATGGGGCCCCAGCATTTT
cdr3_aa: CASSPWTGGMGPQHF

j_call: TRBJ2-3
clone_size: .
d_call: .
v_call: TRBV5-6
cdr3_nt: TGTGCCAGCAGCTCCCTGACACTCACAGATACGCAGTATTTT
cdr3_aa: CASSSLTLTDTQYF

j_call: TRBJ1-1
clone_size: .
d_call: .
v_call: TRBV30
cdr3_nt: TGTGCCTGGTCCCCGGGACAGAACACTGAAGCTTTCTTT
cdr3_aa: CAWSPGQNTEAFF

j_call: TRBJ2-1
clone_size: .
d_call: .
v_call: TRBV11-2
cdr3_nt: TGTGCCAGCAGCTTAATTGGAGGACGGACGTGGTTCTACAATGAGCAGTTCTTC
cdr3_aa: CASSLIGGRTWFYNEQFF

j_call: TRBJ1-5
clone_size: .
d_call: TRBD1
v_call: TRBV7-8
cdr3_nt: TGTGCCAGCAGCTTAATCGACAGGGGGAGTCAGCCCCAGCATTTT
cdr3_aa: CASSLIDRGSQPQHF

j_call: TRBJ2-1
clone_size: once
d_call: TRBD2
v_call: TRBV15
cdr3_nt: TGTGCCACCAGCAGAGGGACTAGCGGGACCTACAATGAGCAGTTCTTC
cdr3_aa: CATSRGTSGTYNEQFF

j_call: TRBJ2-7
clone_size: .
d_call: .
v_call: TRBV6-1
cdr3_nt: TGTGCCAGCAGAAAAAATAGCGACCACTCCTACGAGCAGTACTTC
cdr3_aa: CASRKNSDHSYEQYF

j_call: TRBJ2-7
clone_size: once
d_call: .
v_call: TRBV11-2
cdr3_nt: TGTGCCAGCAGCTTAACTCGCGAGCAGTACTTC
cdr3_aa: CASSLTREQYF

j_call: TRBJ2-7
clone_size: few
d_call: .
v_call: TRBV12-1
cdr3_nt: TGTGCCAGCAGCTTTGAGGTTAGCGGCGCCTCTTTTCTCTACGAGCAGTACTTC
cdr3_aa: CASSFEVSGASFLYEQYF

j_call: TRBJ2-3
clone_size: .
d_call: TRBD2
v_call: TRBV13
cdr3_nt: TGTGCCAGCAGCAAAATAGCGGGAGGTGGGGCAGATACGCAGTATTTT
cdr3_aa: CASSKIAGGGADTQYF

j_call: TRBJ2-7
clone_size: once
d_call: TRBD2
v_call: TRBV7-6
cdr3_nt: TGTGCCAGCAGCCCAGGGACTAGCGGGAGTTACGAGCAGTACTTC
cdr3_aa: CASSPGTSGSYEQYF

j_call: TRBJ2-2
clone_size: .
d_call: TRBD1
v_call: TRBV7-2
cdr3_nt: TGTGCCAGCAGACCGACAGGGGGAAACACCGGGGAGCTGTTTTTT
cdr3_aa: CASRPTGGNTGELFF

j_call: TRBJ2-1
clone_size: .
d_call: .
v_call: TRBV5-4
cdr3_nt: TGTGCCAGCAGCTTGGGAGGGGCCAGGGGGGCGGTCTATGAGCAGTTCTTC
cdr3_aa: CASSLGGARGAVYEQFF

j_call: TRBJ2-7
clone_size: .
d_call: .
v_call: TRBV21-1
cdr3_nt: TGTGCCAGCAGCAATCTTTCGGGCGGCACAGGGGCTAGGTGGGGGCAGTACTTC
cdr3_aa: CASSNLSGGTGARWGQYF

j_call: TRBJ2-3
clone_size: few
d_call: TRBD2
v_call: TRBV4-2
cdr3_nt: TGTGCCAGCAGCCAAGATTACGAGCGGGAGGCCGGAGATACGCAGTATTTT
cdr3_aa: CASSQDYEREAGDTQYF

j_call: TRBJ1-4
clone_size: .
d_call: .
v_call: TRBV30
cdr3_nt: TGTGCCTGGAGCGTGGGGAGTCGGGGTAATGAAAAACTGTTTTTT
cdr3_aa: CAWSVGSRGNEKLFF

j_call: TRBJ1-1
clone_size: .
d_call: TRBD1
v_call: TRBV5-1
cdr3_nt: TGCGCCCTAGGGACTGACAGGGGGCCTACGGGCACTGAAGCTTTCTTT
cdr3_aa: CALGTDRGPTGTEAFF